This T cell receptor beta chain was sequenced in a study of blood T cell repertoires in COVID-19. Overall study context: PBMCs, B-cell-depleted T cells, or T cells were the source of the cDNA or gDNA that made up the material.

CDR3 size: 14 residues. Germline CDR1 MNHEY, CDR2 SVGAGI. V lost 4 bases and J lost 8, with 12 bases in between. The authors' processing: Amplification of reference gene primers provided the estimated nucleated cell counts. Generated by immunoSEQ multiplex PCR, the TCRdb table keeps only in-frame clones and is missing some. V and J calls and clone size are given by that table; D and trimming were obtained from the DNA. This table holds over 60,000 clones, about 80% found once. This TCR derives from a middle-aged man with COVID-19, enrolled during active disease. Sequencing was performed on peripheral blood. The chain is built from TRBV6-5 and TRBJ1-6; TRBD1 is a possible D gene (5 bases). The CDR3 DNA sequence: TGTGCCAGCAGTTGGGGCAGGGCAGATTCACCCCTCCACTTT. Its translation is CASSWGRADSPLHF.